The 17 T cell receptor beta chains in this list originate from one sample, sequenced in a study of CD8 T cells in ankylosing spondylitis. These receptors' antigens are unknown. Overall study results and limits: A TCR beta motif of fewer than ten highly homologous variants appeared characteristic of ankylosing spondylitis blood.

TCRdb called the 5' RACE reads again in MiXCR, with one record for every CDR3 protein. Here the sample spans some 200,000 distinct CDR3 sequences, about 6.7% being singletons. The sample comprised blood, either unsorted or a sorted T cell fraction (not recorded which). All receptors come from a male donor with ankylosing spondylitis.

At least ten counts were recorded for this clonotype. The CDR3 DNA reads as TGTGCCACCAGCAGAGCTTATCAGGGACCCACAGATACGCAGTATTTT. This translates into CATSRAYQGPTDTQYF. V gene TRBV15 combines with J gene TRBJ2-3, with D perhaps being TRBD1 or TRBD2 (5 bases each). Germline CDR1 and CDR2: LNHNV and YYDKDF (reference sequence). This CDR3 has 16 amino acids. Trimming took 1 base from V and 2 from J, leaving 13 bases between them. Filled out from reference TRBV15 and TRBJ2-3, the complete variable domain reads DAMVIQNPRYQVTQFGKPVTLSCSQTLNHNVMYWYQQKSSQAPKLLFHYYDKDFNNEADTPDNFQSRRPNTSFCFLDIRSPGLGDTAMYLCATSRAYQGPTDTQYFGPGTRLTVL.

This clonotype was recorded at least ten times. The J gene is TRBJ1-2, the V gene TRBV25-1, with D maybe TRBD1 (5 bases). The V gene lost 1 base and the J gene lost 2 bases, with 11 bases spanning the gap. CDR3 size: 15 residues. Germline-derived CDR1 and CDR2 are MGHDK and SYGVNS. CDR3 coding DNA: TGTGCCAGCAGTGAATTGGGGGGGGAGAACTATGGCTACACCTTC. It codes for CASSELGGENYGYTF.

This clonotype was observed many times. The V and J genes are TRBV6-1 and TRBJ2-3; D is perhaps TRBD2 (5 bases). Germline V gene data show CDR1 as MNHNS and CDR2 as SASEGT. V lost 8 bases and J lost 4, with 10 bases in between. The CDR3 covers 12 residues. CDR3: CASEGSPDTQYF. Written as DNA, the CDR3 is TGTGCCAGCGAGGGAAGCCCAGATACGCAGTATTTT.

This clonotype has ten or more counts. V and J are TRBV13 and TRBJ1-2, with D uncertain. CDR1 is PRHDT and CDR2 is FYEKMQ in the germline V gene (reference sequence). The CDR3 totals 15 residues. V was trimmed by 5 bases and J by 0 bases, leaving 13 bases between them. The CDR3 DNA is TGTGCCAGCAGCGCACTGGACCGAGCTAACTATGGCTACACCTTC. This translates into CASSALDRANYGYTF. The full variable domain, with the rest looked up from reference TRBV13 and TRBJ1-2, is AAGVIQSPRHLIKEKRETATLKCYPIPRHDTVYWYQQGPGQDPQFLISFYEKMQSDKGSIPDRFSAQQFSDYHSELNMSSLELGDSALYFCASSALDRANYGYTFGSGTRLTVV.

This clonotype appeared many times. The chain combines TRBV11-1 with TRBJ2-1; either TRBD1 or TRBD2 may supply D (5 bases each). Germline V gene sequence: CDR1 SGHAT, CDR2 FQDESV (reference sequence). The CDR3 spans 19 residues. V was clipped by 6 bases and J by 0 bases, with 24 bases between them. This CDR3 is CASRARFGAAPNSYNEQFF. The DNA of the CDR3 is TGTGCCAGCAGGGCCCGGTTCGGGGCGGCCCCCAACTCCTACAATGAGCAGTTCTTC.

V usage is TRBV7-2 and J usage is TRBJ2-3; D gene ambiguous. V lost 2 bases to trimming and J lost 0 bases, with 12 bases between them. The CDR3 is 16 residues long. Germline loops: CDR1 SGHTA, CDR2 FQGNSA. This CDR3 is CASSLNRVLSTDTQYF. The DNA for the CDR3 is TGTGCCAGCAGCTTAAACCGGGTTCTTAGCACAGATACGCAGTATTTT.

Many counts were recorded for this clonotype. The V call is TRBV7-9, the J call TRBJ1-1; 7 bases line up with TRBD1. Germline V CDR1 and CDR2: SEHNR, FQNEAQ (reference sequence). With V trimmed by 6 bases and J by 10 bases, 11 bases remained unmatched. CDR3 length equals 13 residues. CDR3 region: CASRHPEGAGAFF. DNA for the CDR3: TGTGCCAGCAGGCATCCCGAGGGGGCGGGAGCTTTCTTT. Based on the CDR3 plus reference TRBV7-9 and TRBJ1-1, the full variable domain is DTGVSQNPRHKITKRGQNVTFRCDPISEHNRLYWYRQTLGQGPEFLTYFQNEAQLEKSRLLSDRFSAERPKGSFSTLEIQRTEQGDSAMYLCASRHPEGAGAFFGQGTRLTVV.

This clonotype was seen at least ten times. The genes are TRBV7-6 and TRBJ2-7, with 16 positions matching TRBD2. Germline lookup yields CDR1 SGHVS and CDR2 FNYEAQ. The ends lost 5 bases at V and 5 bases at J; junction bases unmatched: 3. This CDR3 has 15 residues. The CDR3, as DNA: TGTGCCAGCAGCGGGACTAGCGGGAGGGAAAACGAGCAGTACTTC. Protein: CASSGTSGRENEQYF.

There are a few counts of this clonotype. The V call is TRBV9, the J call TRBJ2-1, with 9 bases that match TRBD2. The germline CDR1 and CDR2 sequences are SGDLS and YYNGEE. CDR3 length equals 15 residues. Germline trimming cut 4 bases from V and 8 bases from J; bases unmatched to any gene: 10. In DNA form, the CDR3 reads TGTGCCAGCAGCCCCGAGCGGGGGGCCAGCCATGAGCAGTTCTTC. It encodes CASSPERGASHEQFF.

This clonotype was picked up many times. The chain recombines TRBV2 with TRBJ2-3, with unresolved D. V was trimmed by 4 bases and J by 1 base, leaving 15 bases between them. Germline lookup yields CDR1 SNHLY and CDR2 FYNNEI. This CDR3 region has 16 residues. In DNA form, the CDR3 reads TGTGCCAGCAGTGGGTTCGTCTCATCCCGCACAGATACGCAGTATTTT. This encodes CASSGFVSSRTDTQYF.

V is TRBV5-1 and J is TRBJ2-6, with a possible D match to TRBD1 (5 bases). The CDR3 is 18 residues long. Trimming removed 0 bases at V and 4 bases at J, with 17 bases between. Germline lookup yields CDR1 SGHRS and CDR2 YFSETQ. The CDR3 sequence is CASSLGSDGRAGANVLTF. The CDR3 bases are TGCGCCAGCAGCTTGGGTTCCGACGGCAGGGCAGGGGCCAACGTCCTGACTTTC.

V gene TRBV4-3 combines with J gene TRBJ2-1, with 8 nucleotides matching TRBD1. The germline CDR1 and CDR2 sequences are LGHNA and YSLEER. Trimming took 3 bases from V and 4 from J; bases not matched to a gene: 5. The CDR3 is 15 residues long. The CDR3 DNA reads as TGCGCCAGCAGCCAGATGGACAGGGAGTACAATGAGCAGTTCTTC. This translates into CASSQMDREYNEQFF.

In this sample, this clonotype turned up many times. The chain carries TRBV11-2 and TRBJ1-5; D might be TRBD1 (5 bases). Trimming left V 1 base short and J 4 bases short, with 11 bases between. This CDR3 has 15 amino acids. Germline assignment: CDR1 SGHAT and CDR2 FQNNGV. CDR3 in amino acids: CASSLGAAGNQPQHF. The CDR3 DNA is TGTGCCAGCAGCTTAGGGGCGGCAGGGAATCAGCCCCAGCATTTT. Using reference TRBV11-2 and TRBJ1-5 for the parts outside the CDR3, the full variable domain is EAGVAQSPRYKIIEKRQSVAFWCNPISGHATLYWYQQILGQGPKLLIQFQNNGVVDDSQLPKDRFSAERLKGVDSTLKIQPAKLEDSAVYLCASSLGAAGNQPQHFGDGTRLSIL.

This clonotype was found many times. The chain uses TRBV3-1 and TRBJ1-3, with a tentative D call TRBD1 (5 bases). V lost 4 bases, J lost 7 bases, and 20 bases lay in between. The CDR3 is 16 residues long. Germline V lookup: CDR1 LGHDT, CDR2 YNNKEL (reference sequence). The CDR3 bases are TGTGCCAGCAGCCGCGACGGGCAGGGTTATTGGAACACCATATATTTT. This encodes CASSRDGQGYWNTIYF. The entire variable domain, with the rest obtained from reference TRBV3-1 and TRBJ1-3, is as follows: DTAVSQTPKYLVTQMGNDKSIKCEQNLGHDTMYWYKQDSKKFLKIMFSYNNKELIINETVPNRFSPKSPDKAHLNLHINSLELGDSAVYFCASSRDGQGYWNTIYFGEGSWLTVV.

This clonotype showed up many times. J is TRBJ2-1 and V is TRBV5-6; no reliable D call. The CDR3 is 12 residues long. Germline-derived CDR1 and CDR2 are SGHDT and YYEEEE. Trimming left V 1 base short and J 9 bases short, with 8 bases between. The CDR3 reads CASSLYLSEQFF. CDR3 bases: TGTGCCAGCAGCTTGTACCTGAGTGAGCAGTTCTTC.

This clonotype was observed at least ten times. The chain joins TRBV19 to TRBJ1-1; no firm D call. The CDR3 has 12 residues. Germline V CDR1 and CDR2: LNHDA, SQIVND (reference sequence). Between the trimmed V and J ends, which lost 10 bases and 1 base, there was a span of 10 bases. This CDR3 reads CATRWGNTEAFF. The CDR3 DNA reads as TGTGCCACTCGGTGGGGGAACACTGAAGCTTTCTTT.

This clonotype was observed a handful of times. The V gene is TRBV12-3 or TRBV12-4, the J gene TRBJ1-5, with D tentatively TRBD1 (5 bases). V lost 6 bases to trimming and J lost 6 bases, with 15 bases between them. This CDR3 spans 14 amino acids. For the CDR3, the DNA is TGTGCCAGCAGCTCCGAGGGGTCCAGTCAGCCCCAGCATTTT. It yields the protein CASSSEGSSQPQHF.